This TCR beta chain was documented in a study of cytomegalovirus exposure and HLA in healthy donors. Whole-study results and caveats: Equally common other TCR beta chains were less clonally expanded than HLA-associated ones, a later analysis found. A cluster of highly shared sequence variants was likely a sequencing artifact.

This CDR3 has 14 amino acids. Trimming stripped 2 bases from V and 2 bases from J, with 11 bases between. Looked up from germline, CDR1 is SGDLS and CDR2 is YYNGEE. It was with 60 Vbeta and 13 Jbeta primers that the PCR ran. Clones were read by immunoSEQ multiplex PCR, and TCRdb kept only the in-frame ones, dropping some. The sample gives under 150,000 clones, more than 80% of which show up once; roughly 4% is in the top ten. To note about this clone: Its antigen is unknown.

Sequencing was done on a sample of PBMCs. The sequence was obtained from a woman aged 35 to 49 in good health and CMV-seropositive. The rearrangement joins TRBV9 to TRBJ2-7; D is possibly TRBD2 (6 bases). CDR3 DNA sequence: TGTGCCAGCAGCGTTATGGGGGGTACCTACGAGCAGTACTTC. Translated: CASSVMGGTYEQYF. The whole variable domain, remainder taken from reference TRBV9 and TRBJ2-7, is DSGVTQTPKHLITATGQRVTLRCSPRSGDLSVYWYQQSLDQGLQFLIQYYNGEERAKGNILERFSAQQFPDLHSELNLSSLELGDSALYFCASSVMGGTYEQYFGPGTRLTVT.